Listed below are T cell receptor beta chains from one sample, sequenced in a study of T cell responses to AZD1222 COVID-19 vaccine. Measured with immunoSEQ multiplex PCR; TCRdb has only the in-frame clones, and not every one. This sample carries roughly 150,000 clones, around 93% of them seen once, and the ten largest clones take about 2.3%. The material was peripheral blood, obtained on day 0 of AZD1222 vaccination. The receptors were sampled from an adult in good health. The CDR3 runs from the conserved cysteine through the conserved F or W. The D gene is left open where the match is weak. Clone size is shown for a subset of rows, as once, few, many or a class of expanded clone.

D gene,clone size,J gene,V gene,CDR3 protein,CDR3 DNA
TRBD1,NA,TRBJ1-2,TRBV2,CASRGGKGQGRSGYTF,TGTGCCAGCCGAGGAGGGAAGGGACAGGGTAGGAGTGGCTACACCTTC
NA,NA,TRBJ2-5,TRBV1,CTSSQDLTSGRLETQYF,TGCACCAGCAGCCAAGATTTGACTAGCGGGAGGCTGGAGACCCAGTACTTC
NA,medium-sized,TRBJ1-1,TRBV9,CASSAGDATEAFF,TGTGCCAGCAGCGCCGGGGACGCCACTGAAGCTTTCTTT
TRBD1,NA,TRBJ2-5,TRBV7-9,CASSFGQTGGQETQYF,TGTGCCAGCAGCTTTGGCCAGACAGGGGGCCAAGAGACCCAGTACTTC
TRBD1,NA,TRBJ1-1,TRBV18,CASSPQDRSTEAFF,TGTGCCAGCTCACCCCAGGACAGGAGCACTGAAGCTTTCTTT
NA,NA,TRBJ2-1,TRBV24-1,CANRGFSYNEQFF,TGTGCCAATAGAGGGTTTTCCTACAATGAGCAGTTCTTC
TRBD2,NA,TRBJ2-5,TRBV14,CASSQLAGAGETQYF,TGTGCCAGCAGCCAACTAGCGGGAGCGGGAGAGACCCAGTACTTC
NA,NA,TRBJ2-6,TRBV6-5,CATKVGLGANVLTF,TGTGCCACCAAGGTTGGGTTAGGGGCCAACGTCCTGACTTTC
TRBD1,few,TRBJ1-2,TRBV18,CASSPGQGGGYTF,TGTGCCAGCTCACCGGGACAGGGAGGGGGCTACACCTTC
NA,NA,TRBJ2-3,TRBV18,CASSPSFTDTQYF,TGTGCCAGCTCACCCAGCTTCACAGATACGCAGTATTTT
TRBD2,NA,TRBJ2-3,TRBV3-1/TRBV3-2,CASSPSLAGATDTQYF,TGTGCCAGCAGTCCAAGTTTAGCGGGAGCCACAGATACGCAGTATTTT
TRBD1,few,TRBJ2-7,TRBV18,CASSPSSHRGDEQYF,TGTGCCAGCTCACCATCGAGTCACAGGGGCGACGAGCAGTACTTC
TRBD1,NA,TRBJ1-1,TRBV6-5,CASNRQGLRAFF,TGTGCCAGCAATCGACAGGGTTTAAGGGCTTTCTTT
NA,few,TRBJ1-5,TRBV10-3,CATNRDSNQPQHF,TGTGCCACCAACAGGGACTCCAATCAGCCCCAGCATTTT
TRBD1,once,TRBJ2-5,TRBV5-1,CASSIGQGSQETQYF,TGCGCCAGCAGCATAGGACAGGGGTCCCAAGAGACCCAGTACTTC
NA,once,TRBJ2-7,TRBV2,CASGVKATWGSGSYEQYF,TGTGCCAGCGGGGTCAAAGCGACTTGGGGTAGCGGCTCCTACGAGCAGTACTTC
NA,NA,TRBJ2-7,TRBV5-8,CASSLYYEQYF,TGTGCCAGCAGCTTGTACTACGAGCAGTACTTC
TRBD2,NA,TRBJ2-5,TRBV7-2,CASSQGTSGRAPETQYF,TGTGCCAGCAGCCAAGGGACTAGCGGGAGGGCCCCGGAGACCCAGTACTTC
TRBD1,NA,TRBJ2-7,TRBV9,CASSVGRDRGAEQYF,TGTGCCAGCAGCGTAGGCCGGGACAGGGGGGCCGAGCAGTACTTC
NA,NA,TRBJ1-1,TRBV3-1/TRBV3-2,CASGEPSVGAFF,TGTGCCAGCGGGGAGCCCTCCGTCGGAGCTTTCTTT
NA,NA,TRBJ2-7,TRBV24-1,CATSDPKGGEQYF,TGTGCCACCAGTGATCCGAAAGGGGGCGAGCAGTACTTC
TRBD2,once,TRBJ2-1,TRBV5-4,CASSLTSGSRYNEQFF,TGTGCCAGCAGTTTGACTAGCGGGAGCAGGTACAATGAGCAGTTCTTC
TRBD1,NA,TRBJ1-5,TRBV28,CASSGDRVGNQPQHF,TGTGCCAGCAGTGGGGACAGGGTCGGCAATCAGCCCCAGCATTTT
TRBD1,NA,TRBJ1-1,TRBV7-2,CASSRDSNTEAFF,TGTGCCAGCAGCCGGGACAGCAATACTGAAGCTTTCTTT
NA,NA,TRBJ2-7,TRBV18,CASSPGQGRLGEQYF,TGTGCCAGCTCACCCGGGCAGGGGCGCCTCGGCGAGCAGTACTTC
NA,NA,TRBJ2-2,TRBV12-3/TRBV12-4,CASSFFGGELFF,TGTGCCAGCAGTTTTTTCGGCGGGGAGCTGTTTTTT
TRBD2,NA,TRBJ2-7,TRBV5-5,CASSLMASGSLYEQYF,TGTGCCAGCAGCTTGATGGCTAGCGGGAGTCTGTACGAGCAGTACTTC
NA,NA,TRBJ2-5,TRBV28,CASSGEETQYF,TGTGCCAGCAGTGGGGAGGAGACCCAGTACTTC
NA,once,TRBJ2-3,TRBV24-1,CAPSGADTDTQYF,TGTGCCCCCTCTGGGGCGGACACAGATACGCAGTATTTT
NA,NA,TRBJ1-5,TRBV19,CASTAPGRNSNQPQHF,TGTGCCAGTACCGCTCCGGGACGGAATAGCAATCAGCCCCAGCATTTT
NA,NA,TRBJ2-3,TRBV10-3,CAISDGLGGDTQYF,TGTGCCATCAGTGATGGCCTAGGGGGGGATACGCAGTATTTT
NA,NA,TRBJ2-5,TRBV11-2,CASSPDQRFQETQYF,TGTGCCAGCAGCCCAGATCAAAGGTTTCAAGAGACCCAGTACTTC
NA,once,TRBJ2-1,TRBV27,CASSLSRGHPNEQFF,TGTGCCAGCAGTTTATCTCGTGGACACCCCAATGAGCAGTTCTTC
NA,once,TRBJ1-2,TRBV19,CASSILGDYGYTF,TGTGCCAGTAGTATATTAGGGGACTATGGCTACACCTTC
NA,NA,TRBJ1-1,TRBV6-5,CASSYSIGADTEAFF,TGTGCCAGCAGTTACTCGATAGGGGCGGACACTGAAGCTTTCTTT
TRBD1,NA,TRBJ1-5,TRBV27,CASSRTPGQGSEPQHF,TGTGCCAGCAGTCGAACCCCGGGACAGGGATCCGAGCCCCAGCATTTT
NA,few,TRBJ2-1,TRBV21-1,CASSTASGENNEQFF,TGTGCCAGCAGCACTGCTAGCGGGGAAAATAATGAGCAGTTCTTC
NA,NA,TRBJ1-2,TRBV6-2/TRBV6-3,CASSSVAYVVYGYTF,TGTGCCAGCAGTTCCGTGGCATATGTGGTCTATGGCTACACCTTC
NA,NA,TRBJ1-5,TRBV7-2,CASSYPGQPQHF,TGTGCCAGCAGCTACCCGGGGCAGCCCCAGCATTTT
NA,NA,TRBJ2-5,TRBV28,CASSPSVGRNQETQYF,TGTGCCAGCAGCCCTTCTGTGGGCCGGAACCAAGAGACCCAGTACTTC
TRBD2,NA,TRBJ2-1,TRBV2,CASTYPGRGYNEQFF,TGTGCCAGCACCTACCCGGGGAGGGGTTACAATGAGCAGTTCTTC
TRBD2,NA,TRBJ2-7,TRBV9,CASSKAGGPGEQYF,TGTGCCAGCAGCAAAGCGGGGGGCCCGGGCGAGCAGTACTTC
NA,NA,TRBJ2-6,TRBV11-2,CASSLGIFLSGANVLTF,TGTGCCAGCAGCTTAGGGATTTTCCTCTCTGGGGCCAACGTCCTGACTTTC
NA,NA,TRBJ2-1,TRBV29-1,CSVGGHLYNEQFF,TGCAGCGTCGGTGGACACCTCTACAATGAGCAGTTCTTC
NA,NA,TRBJ2-5,TRBV13,CASSYPGGETQYF,TGTGCCAGCAGCTACCCAGGGGGGGAGACCCAGTACTTC
NA,NA,TRBJ2-7,TRBV19,CASETAGGYEQYF,TGTGCCAGTGAGACAGCTGGGGGATACGAGCAGTACTTC
NA,NA,TRBJ1-1,TRBV6-5,CASSYTVNTEAFF,TGTGCCAGCAGTTACACTGTGAACACTGAAGCTTTCTTT
NA,NA,TRBJ2-1,TRBV19,CASSIGWEQFF,TGTGCCAGTAGTATCGGATGGGAGCAGTTCTTC